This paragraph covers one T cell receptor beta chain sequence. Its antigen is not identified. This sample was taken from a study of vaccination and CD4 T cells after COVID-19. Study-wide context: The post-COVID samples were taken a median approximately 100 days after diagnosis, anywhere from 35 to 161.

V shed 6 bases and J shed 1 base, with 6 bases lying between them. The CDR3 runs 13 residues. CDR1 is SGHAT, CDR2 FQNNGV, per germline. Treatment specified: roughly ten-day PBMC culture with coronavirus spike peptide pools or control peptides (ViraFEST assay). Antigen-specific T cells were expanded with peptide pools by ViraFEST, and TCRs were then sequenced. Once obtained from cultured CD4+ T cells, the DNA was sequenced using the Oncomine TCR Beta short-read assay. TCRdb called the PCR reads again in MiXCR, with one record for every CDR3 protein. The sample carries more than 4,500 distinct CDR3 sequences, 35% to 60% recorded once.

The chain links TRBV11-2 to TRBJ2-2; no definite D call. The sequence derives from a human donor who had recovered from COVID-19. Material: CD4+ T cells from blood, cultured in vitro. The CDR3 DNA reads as TGTGCCAGCAGTCCAGTGAACACCGGGGAGCTGTTTTTT. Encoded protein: CASSPVNTGELFF.